Detailed here is one T cell receptor beta chain. The CDR3 runs to 12 residues. The V and J ends lost 5 bases and 4 bases respectively, with 8 bases between them. CDR1 SGHAT and CDR2 FQNNGV come from the germline V gene. The repertoire was sequenced with immunoSEQ multiplex PCR; TCRdb's copy has only in-frame clones and lacks some. The data hold approximately 200,000 clones, with 84% observed a single time. This entry is derived from a study of blood T cell repertoires in COVID-19. The chain recombines TRBV11-2 with TRBJ1-2; D might be TRBD1 (6 bases). The receptor comes from a woman of 80 years or more with COVID-19, enrolled during active disease. The sequencing sample was made of peripheral blood. The CDR3 sequence is CASSPGAYGYTF. CDR3 DNA: TGTGCCAGCAGCCCAGGGGCCTATGGCTACACCTTC.